These 6 T cell receptor beta chains were sequenced from one sample in a study of T cell changes during pregnancy in multiple sclerosis. The repertoire was sequenced with immunoSEQ multiplex PCR; TCRdb's copy has only in-frame clones and lacks some. The sample shows under 100,000 clones, approximately 94% of them seen only once. This sample comprised peripheral blood, obtained in the third trimester of pregnancy. The receptors originated from a female donor with multiple sclerosis, enrolled in a pregnancy study.

This chain links TRBV6-5 with TRBJ2-1, with D possibly matching TRBD1 (6 bases). V was shortened by 0 bases and J by 8 bases, with 8 bases between the two germline ends. CDR1 MNHEY and CDR2 SVGAGI come from the germline V gene. The CDR3 is 13 amino acids. CDR3: CASSYSKGDEQFF. The CDR3 DNA reads TGTGCCAGCAGTTACTCTAAGGGGGATGAGCAGTTCTTC.

The chain links TRBV9 to TRBJ1-6; 9 bases are a match to TRBD1. V shed 0 bases, J shed 6 bases, and the junction held 4 bases outside the gene matches. There are 16 residues in the CDR3. Germline V CDR1 and CDR2: SGDLS, YYNGEE. The CDR3, as DNA: TGTGCCAGCAGCGTAGAGACAGGGGGTAGTAATTCACCCCTCCACTTT. Residues: CASSVETGGSNSPLHF.

This clone has a single count. The chain joins TRBV9 to TRBJ1-3; D is undetermined. This CDR3 region has 14 residues. CDR1 is SGDLS, CDR2 YYNGEE, per germline. The V gene lost 2 bases and the J gene lost 4 bases, with 10 bases spanning the gap. The CDR3 sequence is CASSVGSGGNTIYF. The CDR3 DNA reads TGTGCCAGCAGCGTCGGGTCGGGGGGAAACACCATATATTTT.

In DNA, the CDR3 is TGTGCCAGTAGTATGGTGGGGGACAGGGGCGGGAACACTGAAGCTTTCTTT. Protein: CASSMVGDRGGNTEAFF. J is TRBJ1-1 and V is TRBV19; 10 bases match TRBD1. CDR1 is LNHDA, CDR2 SQIVND, per germline (reference sequence). The V and J ends lost 3 bases and 1 base, in that order; junction bases with no gene match: 8. The CDR3 covers 17 residues.

The rearrangement links TRBV6-5 to TRBJ1-2; D perhaps matches TRBD1 (5 bases). CDR1 and CDR2 from the germline V gene are MNHEY and SVGAGI. The CDR3 totals 13 residues. The germline V and J ends were trimmed by 4 bases and 5 bases, with 11 bases remaining between them. This CDR3 reads CASSSGRGYGYTF. In DNA, the CDR3 is TGTGCCAGCAGTTCCGGTCGGGGGTATGGCTACACCTTC.

CDR3 in DNA: TGTGCCAGCAGTGAAGGTACTTCCAACTACTACGAGCAGTACTTC. This codes for CASSEGTSNYYEQYF. V is TRBV6-1 and J is TRBJ2-7; D gene ambiguous. Trimming took 1 base from V and 3 from J, leaving 13 bases between them. From germline, CDR1 is MNHNS and CDR2 SASEGT. The CDR3 loop spans 15 amino acids.